Detailed here is one T cell receptor beta chain. The T cells that were sequenced for TCR beta were CD8+ and CD4+ cells from blood. When the RNA was reverse transcribed, random hexamers were used with an input of roughly 0.45 to 1 ug. From the immunoSEQ multiplex PCR reads, TCRdb called clonotypes with MiXCR, one entry per CDR3 protein. Altogether tens of thousands of distinct CDR3 sequences are present, 94% being singletons, with the ten largest covering roughly 0.26%. Germline assignment: CDR1 SEHNR and CDR2 FQNEAQ (reference sequence). CDR3 size: 18 residues. V lost 4 bases, J lost 4 bases, and 15 bases stayed unmatched. The sample comes from a study of CD8 T cells in Susac syndrome.

This clonotype originated in a human donor in good health. J is TRBJ2-3 and V is TRBV7-9, with 9 positions matching TRBD2. The sample consisted of CD8+ T cells from PBMCs. Here the CDR3 reads CASSSSVQDSGSPDTQYF. The CDR3 nucleotides read TGTGCCAGCAGCTCCTCAGTTCAGGATAGCGGGAGTCCAGATACGCAGTATTTT.